This T cell receptor (beta chain) was obtained from a study of human T cells and chemical hapten exposure. Indicated time point: patch test 1, 2 weeks after DPC sensitization. Treatment defined: therapeutic diphenylcyclopropenone sensitization with weekly scalp DPC. Study findings and constraints: All donors were alopecia patients, so their immunity may differ from that of healthy people.

This clonotype was detected ten times or more. Its antigen is still unknown. The library gave individual cDNA molecules unique molecular identifiers. One entry per CDR3 protein, called by TCRdb with MiXCR from the RACE reads. The data contain some 87,000 distinct CDR3 sequences, 10% of them singletons. The sample was whole blood, taken in connection with sensitization to the hapten diphenylcyclopropenone (DPC). The TCR was taken from a woman in her 50s with alopecia areata. Some clones in this sample may be carry-over from other donors' samples.

Here the CDR3 DNA reads TGTGCCAGCAGCGTAGCCGGACTCGGGCCACCCTACGAGCAGTACTTC. It codes for CASSVAGLGPPYEQYF. This sequence joins TRBV9 and TRBJ2-7; a possible D gene is TRBD2 (5 bases). The CDR3 has 16 residues. The germline V gene encodes CDR1 SGDLS and CDR2 YYNGEE. Trimming took off 0 bases at V and 2 bases at J, with 15 bases between the two ends.